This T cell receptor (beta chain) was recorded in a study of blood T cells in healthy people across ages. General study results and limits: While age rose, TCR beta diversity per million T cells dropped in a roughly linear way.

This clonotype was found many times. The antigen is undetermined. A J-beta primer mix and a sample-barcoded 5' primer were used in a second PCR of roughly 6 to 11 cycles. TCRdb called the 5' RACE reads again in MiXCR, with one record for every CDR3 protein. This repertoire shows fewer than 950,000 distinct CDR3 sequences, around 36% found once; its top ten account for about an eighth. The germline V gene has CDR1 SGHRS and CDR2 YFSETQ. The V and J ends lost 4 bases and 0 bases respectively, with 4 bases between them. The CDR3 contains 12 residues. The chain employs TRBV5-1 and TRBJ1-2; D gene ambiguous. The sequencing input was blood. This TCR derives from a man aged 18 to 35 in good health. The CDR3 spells CASSKANYGYTF. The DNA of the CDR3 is TGCGCCAGCAGCAAAGCTAACTATGGCTACACCTTC.